These 9 T cell receptor beta chains originate from one sample sequenced in a study of blood T cell repertoires in COVID-19 (TCRdb year 2020). Receptors were amplified or captured by the immunoSEQ multiplex PCR assay. In TCRdb, the immuneACCESS table is reduced to in-frame sequences with V and J assigned. These tables do not hold every clone; where another copy was compared, an unresolved V gene accounts for under half, and the others remain unexplained. Present in this sample are roughly 250,000 clones, about 87% of which were seen just once. The ten largest clones add up to 1.5% to 2% of the sample. Sequencing was performed on PBMCs or T cells enriched from blood (not recorded which). These receptors all come from a woman aged 45-60 years who had recovered from COVID-19.

This clone was seen more than once but under ten times. The chain combines TRBV6-2 or TRBV6-3 with TRBJ2-5; 7 bases match TRBD2. CDR1 is MNHEY and CDR2 is SVGEGT in the germline V gene. The CDR3 is 15 amino acids. With 6 bases clipped from V and 2 bases from J, the junction kept 9 bases outside the gene matches. For the CDR3, the DNA is TGTGCCAGCAGCAGCTCCGGGGGGAGGCAAGAGACCCAGTACTTC. Protein product: CASSSSGGRQETQYF.

The chain recombines TRBV18 with TRBJ2-1, with TRBD2 identical over 12 bases. The CDR3 consists of 16 residues. In germline, CDR1 is KGHSH, CDR2 LQKENI. V dropped 3 bases and J dropped 9; count of bases not matched to a gene: 9. CDR3 nucleotide sequence: TGTGCCAGCTCACCCATTCTAGCGGGAGGGCGGGGTGAGCAGTTCTTC. This encodes CASSPILAGGRGEQFF. The entire variable domain, with the rest obtained from reference TRBV18 and TRBJ2-1, is as follows: NAGVMQNPRHLVRRRGQEARLRCSPMKGHSHVYWYRQLPEEGLKFMVYLQKENIIDESGMPKERFSAEFPKEGPSILRIQQVVRGDSAAYFCASSPILAGGRGEQFFGPGTRLTVL.

The rearrangement uses TRBV7-9 and TRBJ1-5; no reliable D call. Deletions cut 3 bases from V and 0 bases from J, with 6 bases between. The germline V gene has CDR1 SEHNR and CDR2 FQNEAQ (reference sequence). This CDR3 is 14 amino acids long. Here the CDR3 DNA reads TGTGCCAGCAGCTTCTCGGGTAGCAATCAGCCCCAGCATTTT. Translating it yields CASSFSGSNQPQHF. The full variable domain, its missing parts supplied by reference TRBV7-9 and TRBJ1-5, is DTGVSQNPRHKITKRGQNVTFRCDPISEHNRLYWYRQTLGQGPEFLTYFQNEAQLEKSRLLSDRFSAERPKGSFSTLEIQRTEQGDSAMYLCASSFSGSNQPQHFGDGTRLSIL.

The chain carries TRBV30 and TRBJ2-5; no firm D call. V was trimmed by 0 bases and J by 2 bases, leaving 7 bases between them. The germline CDR1 and CDR2 sequences are GTSNPN and SVGIG (reference sequence). This CDR3 spans 13 amino acids. The CDR3 sequence: CAWSVLLQETQYF. The CDR3 DNA is TGTGCCTGGAGTGTACTCCTGCAAGAGACCCAGTACTTC. Full variable domain (rest looked up from reference TRBV30 and TRBJ2-5): SQTIHQWPATLVQPVGSPLSLECTVEGTSNPNLYWYRQAAGRGLQLLFYSVGIGQISSEVPQNLSASRPQDRQFILSSKKLLLSDSGFYLCAWSVLLQETQYFGPGTRLLVL.

The chain is built from TRBV4-1 and TRBJ1-5; D remains ambiguous. The CDR3 sequence is 15 residues long. Per germline, CDR1 MGHRA and CDR2 YSYEKL. The germline V and J ends were trimmed by 5 bases and 6 bases, with 17 bases remaining between them. The DNA for the CDR3 is TGCGCCAGCAGCGATCCATGGCAGGTGGGTCAGCCCCAGCATTTT. Its translation is CASSDPWQVGQPQHF.

The rearrangement uses TRBV11-1 and TRBJ2-3, with 8 bases identical to TRBD2. The CDR3 consists of 14 residues. Trimming took 7 bases from V and 4 from J; bases not matched to a gene: 7. Germline assignment: CDR1 SGHAT and CDR2 FQDESV (reference sequence). The CDR3 protein is CASTFSGAADTQYF. DNA of the CDR3: TGTGCCAGCACCTTTAGCGGGGCGGCAGATACGCAGTATTTT.

The V call is TRBV5-1, the J call TRBJ2-7, with TRBD1 matching over 10 bases. After removal of 6 bases from V and 2 bases from J, the junction contained 8 bases not matched to a gene. The germline V gene has CDR1 SGHRS and CDR2 YFSETQ. The CDR3 contains 15 residues. The chain's CDR3 is CASTISGTGAYEQYF. In DNA, the CDR3 is TGCGCCAGCACCATTTCCGGGACAGGGGCCTACGAGCAGTACTTC.

The chain is built from TRBV9 and TRBJ2-2; 10 bases are shared with TRBD2. V gave up 0 bases and J gave up 4 bases; unmatched junction bases: 3. Germline V gene sequence: CDR1 SGDLS, CDR2 YYNGEE. This CDR3 region has 16 residues. CDR3 residues: CASSVASGSGTGELFF. The CDR3 region has the DNA TGTGCCAGCAGCGTAGCTAGCGGGAGCGGCACCGGGGAGCTGTTTTTT.

The chain couples TRBV5-1 to TRBJ2-3, with 7 bases that match TRBD2. The CDR3 has 15 residues. J lost 7 bases, V lost 4 bases, and 12 bases had no gene match. From germline, CDR1 is SGHRS and CDR2 YFSETQ. This chain's CDR3 is CASSPIIASGYTQYF. The CDR3 nucleotides read TGCGCCAGCAGCCCGATAATCGCTAGCGGCTATACGCAGTATTTT. Supplemented by reference TRBV5-1 and TRBJ2-3, the full variable domain reads KAGVTQTPRYLIKTRGQQVTLSCSPISGHRSVSWYQQTPGQGLQFLFEYFSETQRNKGNFPGRFSGRQFSNSRSEMNVSTLELGDSALYLCASSPIIASGYTQYFGPGTRLTVL.